This is a list of T cell receptor beta chains from one sample in a study of blood T cell repertoires in COVID-19. Profiled with immunoSEQ multiplex PCR; TCRdb holds only in-frame clones, not every one. The sample contains 350,000 to 450,000 clones, just over 90% of which appear only once. Sequencing used PBMCs or T cells enriched from blood (not recorded which). The receptors come from a middle-aged woman who had been exposed to COVID-19. Each CDR3 is given with its conserved first and last residue. The order of the fields is clone size, D gene, J gene, V gene, CDR3 protein, CDR3 DNA. The D gene is left open where the match is weak. Size values are once, few and many counts, or a class for expanded clones, and some rows have none.

clone size: NA; D gene: NA; J gene: TRBJ2-7; V gene: TRBV5-6; CDR3 protein: CASTPLRDTHEQYF; CDR3 DNA: TGTGCCAGCACCCCCCTCCGGGACACACACGAGCAGTACTTC
clone size: NA; D gene: TRBD2; J gene: TRBJ2-2; V gene: TRBV4-3; CDR3 protein: CARGGLAGGGTGELFF; CDR3 DNA: TGCGCCCGCGGGGGACTAGCGGGAGGGGGGACCGGGGAGCTGTTTTTT
clone size: NA; D gene: TRBD1; J gene: TRBJ1-2; V gene: TRBV6-2/TRBV6-3; CDR3 protein: CASSGQGRANYGYTF; CDR3 DNA: TGTGCCAGCAGCGGACAGGGGCGAGCTAACTATGGCTACACCTTC
clone size: NA; D gene: TRBD1; J gene: TRBJ1-6; V gene: TRBV5-6; CDR3 protein: CASSLGGTGRSPLHF; CDR3 DNA: TGTGCCAGCAGCCTTGGCGGGACAGGGAGGTCACCCCTCCACTTT
clone size: NA; D gene: NA; J gene: TRBJ1-2; V gene: TRBV19; CDR3 protein: CASSIAGPSGYGYTF; CDR3 DNA: TGTGCCAGTAGTATCGCGGGTCCCTCCGGCTATGGCTACACCTTC
clone size: NA; D gene: NA; J gene: TRBJ2-7; V gene: TRBV5-1; CDR3 protein: CASSLGTDPYEQYF; CDR3 DNA: TGCGCCAGCAGCTTGGGGACAGACCCCTACGAGCAGTACTTC
clone size: NA; D gene: NA; J gene: TRBJ1-1; V gene: TRBV3-1/TRBV3-2; CDR3 protein: CASSLRGGVGTEAFF; CDR3 DNA: TGTGCCAGCAGCCTCCGGGGAGGGGTCGGCACTGAAGCTTTCTTT
clone size: NA; D gene: TRBD1; J gene: TRBJ1-5; V gene: TRBV5-6; CDR3 protein: CASSWTGTGFNQPQHF; CDR3 DNA: TGTGCCAGCAGCTGGACCGGGACAGGATTCAATCAGCCCCAGCATTTT
clone size: NA; D gene: TRBD2; J gene: TRBJ2-1; V gene: TRBV2; CDR3 protein: CASSRKLAGEINEQFF; CDR3 DNA: TGTGCCAGCAGTCGTAAACTAGCGGGGGAGATCAATGAGCAGTTCTTC
clone size: NA; D gene: TRBD2; J gene: TRBJ2-3; V gene: TRBV27; CDR3 protein: CASSPRGVSDTQYF; CDR3 DNA: TGTGCCAGCAGCCCTCGGGGGGTTTCAGATACGCAGTATTTT
clone size: NA; D gene: TRBD1; J gene: TRBJ1-2; V gene: TRBV19; CDR3 protein: CASAGTVQFFYGYTF; CDR3 DNA: TGTGCCAGTGCCGGGACAGTCCAATTTTTCTATGGCTACACCTTC
clone size: once; D gene: TRBD2; J gene: TRBJ2-4; V gene: TRBV5-1; CDR3 protein: CASSAPGGNIQYF; CDR3 DNA: TGCGCCAGCAGCGCCCCCGGGGGGAACATTCAGTACTTC
clone size: NA; D gene: NA; J gene: TRBJ1-2; V gene: TRBV5-4; CDR3 protein: CASRSAGTNYGYTF; CDR3 DNA: TGTGCCAGCAGATCCGCCGGGACTAACTATGGCTACACCTTC
clone size: NA; D gene: NA; J gene: TRBJ2-7; V gene: TRBV19; CDR3 protein: CASSPGIEQYF; CDR3 DNA: TGTGCCAGTAGTCCGGGGATCGAGCAGTACTTC
clone size: NA; D gene: TRBD1; J gene: TRBJ2-1; V gene: TRBV7-9; CDR3 protein: CASSYPGQGSPYNEQFF; CDR3 DNA: TGTGCCAGCAGCTACCCGGGACAGGGGTCCCCCTACAATGAGCAGTTCTTC
clone size: NA; D gene: NA; J gene: TRBJ1-6; V gene: TRBV7-9; CDR3 protein: CASSLAPVGFVNSPLHF; CDR3 DNA: TGTGCCAGCAGCTTAGCCCCGGTGGGCTTCGTAAATTCACCCCTCCACTTT
clone size: NA; D gene: TRBD2; J gene: TRBJ2-5; V gene: TRBV29-1; CDR3 protein: CSVEGKWRGKTQYF; CDR3 DNA: TGCAGCGTTGAAGGAAAGTGGCGGGGGAAGACCCAGTACTTC
clone size: NA; D gene: TRBD2; J gene: TRBJ2-5; V gene: TRBV7-3; CDR3 protein: CASSLAGGGETQYF; CDR3 DNA: TGTGCCAGCAGCTTAGCGGGAGGGGGAGAGACCCAGTACTTC
clone size: NA; D gene: TRBD1; J gene: TRBJ2-3; V gene: TRBV30; CDR3 protein: CAWSGQRSSSTDTQYF; CDR3 DNA: TGTGCCTGGTCGGGACAGAGGTCCTCTAGCACAGATACGCAGTATTTT
clone size: once; D gene: NA; J gene: TRBJ1-3; V gene: TRBV6-4; CDR3 protein: CASSDRGGGISGNTIYF; CDR3 DNA: TGTGCCAGCAGTGACAGGGGCGGGGGGATCTCTGGAAACACCATATATTTT
clone size: NA; D gene: TRBD1; J gene: TRBJ2-1; V gene: TRBV9; CDR3 protein: CASSVQGDTYNEQFF; CDR3 DNA: TGTGCCAGCAGCGTACAGGGGGACACCTACAATGAGCAGTTCTTC
clone size: NA; D gene: NA; J gene: TRBJ1-1; V gene: TRBV19; CDR3 protein: CASSTRANTEAFF; CDR3 DNA: TGTGCCAGTAGTACCAGGGCGAACACTGAAGCTTTCTTT
clone size: NA; D gene: TRBD2; J gene: TRBJ2-1; V gene: TRBV7-3; CDR3 protein: CASSLTRGSNNEQFF; CDR3 DNA: TGTGCCAGCAGCTTAACTCGCGGGAGTAACAATGAGCAGTTCTTC
clone size: NA; D gene: TRBD2; J gene: TRBJ2-2; V gene: TRBV9; CDR3 protein: CASSVTSGIRSGTGELFF; CDR3 DNA: TGTGCCAGCAGCGTTACTAGCGGGATAAGGTCGGGGACCGGGGAGCTGTTTTTT
clone size: NA; D gene: TRBD1; J gene: TRBJ1-4; V gene: TRBV3-1/TRBV3-2; CDR3 protein: CASKHRGQGNEKLFF; CDR3 DNA: TGTGCCAGCAAACACCGGGGACAGGGGAATGAAAAACTGTTTTTT
clone size: NA; D gene: NA; J gene: TRBJ2-5; V gene: TRBV2; CDR3 protein: CASRGTSNEETQYF; CDR3 DNA: TGTGCCAGCAGAGGGACATCAAACGAGGAGACCCAGTACTTC
clone size: NA; D gene: TRBD1; J gene: TRBJ1-2; V gene: TRBV3-1/TRBV3-2; CDR3 protein: CASSRTGGNGGYTF; CDR3 DNA: TGTGCCAGCAGCCGAACAGGGGGCAACGGAGGCTACACCTTC
clone size: NA; D gene: TRBD1; J gene: TRBJ1-4; V gene: TRBV7-8; CDR3 protein: CASSRDRVEKLFF; CDR3 DNA: TGTGCCAGCAGCCGGGACAGAGTAGAAAAACTGTTTTTT
clone size: NA; D gene: NA; J gene: TRBJ2-1; V gene: TRBV5-1; CDR3 protein: CASSLGTQSDEQFF; CDR3 DNA: TGCGCCAGCAGCTTGGGCACGCAGAGCGATGAGCAGTTCTTC